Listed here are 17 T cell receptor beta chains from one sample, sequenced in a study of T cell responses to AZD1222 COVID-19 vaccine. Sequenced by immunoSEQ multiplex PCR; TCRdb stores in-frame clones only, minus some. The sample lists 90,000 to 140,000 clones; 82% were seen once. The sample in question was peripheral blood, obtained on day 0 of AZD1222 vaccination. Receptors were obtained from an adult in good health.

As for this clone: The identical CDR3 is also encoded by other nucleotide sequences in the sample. The CDR3, as DNA: TGTGCCAGCAGCCCACGGACTAGCGGGGGAGGCACCGGGGAGCTGTTTTTT. Translated: CASSPRTSGGGTGELFF. The V call is TRBV7-8, the J call TRBJ2-2; 13 positions agree with TRBD2. Germline CDR1 SGHVS, CDR2 FQNEAQ. V trimming: 5 bases; J trimming: 4 bases; junction bases outside the gene matches: 7. The length of the CDR3 is 17 residues.

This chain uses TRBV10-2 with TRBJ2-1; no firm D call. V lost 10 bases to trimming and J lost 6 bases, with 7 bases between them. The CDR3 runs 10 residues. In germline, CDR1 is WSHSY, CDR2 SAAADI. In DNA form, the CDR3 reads TGCGCCACCTCATTCAATGAGCAGTTCTTC. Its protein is CATSFNEQFF.

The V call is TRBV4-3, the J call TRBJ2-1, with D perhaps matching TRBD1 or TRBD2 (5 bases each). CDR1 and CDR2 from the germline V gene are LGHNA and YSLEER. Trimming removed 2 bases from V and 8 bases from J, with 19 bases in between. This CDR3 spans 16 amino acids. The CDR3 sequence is CASSQRRWAGSDEQFF. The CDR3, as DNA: TGCGCCAGCAGCCAACGGCGGTGGGCAGGGAGCGATGAGCAGTTCTTC.

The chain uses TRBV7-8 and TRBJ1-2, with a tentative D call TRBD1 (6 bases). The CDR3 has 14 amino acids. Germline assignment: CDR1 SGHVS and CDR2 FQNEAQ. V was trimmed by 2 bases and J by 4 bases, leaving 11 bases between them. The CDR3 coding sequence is TGTGCCAGCAGCTTAACCTGGACAGTCTATGGCTACACCTTC. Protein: CASSLTWTVYGYTF.

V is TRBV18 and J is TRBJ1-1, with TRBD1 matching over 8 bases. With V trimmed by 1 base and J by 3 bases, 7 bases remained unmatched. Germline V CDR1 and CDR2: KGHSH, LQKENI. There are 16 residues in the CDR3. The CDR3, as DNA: TGTGCCAGCTCACCACGTTTACAGGGGGTCTACACTGAAGCTTTCTTT. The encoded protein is CASSPRLQGVYTEAFF.

CDR3 in DNA: TGTGCCAGCAGCTTGCTTCCGGGACAGGGATACAATGGCTACACCTTC. Encoded protein: CASSLLPGQGYNGYTF. V usage is TRBV7-2 and J usage is TRBJ1-2; TRBD1 matches 9 bases. This CDR3 has 16 residues. The trim removed 3 bases at V and 6 bases at J, leaving 11 bases unmatched. Germline loops: CDR1 SGHTA, CDR2 FQGNSA. Complete variable domain (other parts from reference TRBV7-2 and TRBJ1-2): GAGVSQSPSNKVTEKGKDVELRCDPISGHTALYWYRQSLGQGLEFLIYFQGNSAPDKSGLPSDRFSAERTGGSVSTLTIQRTQQEDSAVYLCASSLLPGQGYNGYTFGSGTRLTVV.

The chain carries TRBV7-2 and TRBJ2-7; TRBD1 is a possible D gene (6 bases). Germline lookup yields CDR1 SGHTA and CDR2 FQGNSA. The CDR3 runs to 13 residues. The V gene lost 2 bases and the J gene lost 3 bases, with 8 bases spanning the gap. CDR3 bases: TGTGCCAGCAGCTTAAGGGGGAACTACGAGCAGTACTTC. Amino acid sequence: CASSLRGNYEQYF. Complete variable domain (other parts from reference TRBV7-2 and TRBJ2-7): GAGVSQSPSNKVTEKGKDVELRCDPISGHTALYWYRQSLGQGLEFLIYFQGNSAPDKSGLPSDRFSAERTGGSVSTLTIQRTQQEDSAVYLCASSLRGNYEQYFGPGTRLTVT.

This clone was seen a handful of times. The CDR3 is CASSLSVTETSGELFF. The CDR3, as DNA: TGTGCCAGCAGCTTATCGGTGACGGAGACCTCGGGGGAGCTGTTTTTT. The chain is built from TRBV11-3 and TRBJ2-2; D not certain. The CDR3 is 16 residues long. Trimming shortened V by 2 bases and J by 8 bases, and 18 bases separated the two germline ends. Per the germline V gene, CDR1 is SGHNT and CDR2 is YENEEA.

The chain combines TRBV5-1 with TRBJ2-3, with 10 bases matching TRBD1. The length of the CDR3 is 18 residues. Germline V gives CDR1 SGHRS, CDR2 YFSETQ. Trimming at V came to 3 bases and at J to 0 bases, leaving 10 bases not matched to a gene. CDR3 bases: TGCGCCAGCAGCTATGGACAGGGGGTTCATGCTAGCACAGATACGCAGTATTTT. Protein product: CASSYGQGVHASTDTQYF.

The CDR3, as DNA: TGTGCCAGCAGCGCTTTACTAGCGGGCGCTACCGGGGAGCTGTTTTTT. This encodes CASSALLAGATGELFF. The V call is TRBV9, the J call TRBJ2-2; 9 nucleotides agree with TRBD2. Germline values: CDR1 SGDLS, CDR2 YYNGEE. This CDR3 is 16 amino acids long. V lost 3 bases, J lost 5 bases, and 8 bases stayed unmatched.

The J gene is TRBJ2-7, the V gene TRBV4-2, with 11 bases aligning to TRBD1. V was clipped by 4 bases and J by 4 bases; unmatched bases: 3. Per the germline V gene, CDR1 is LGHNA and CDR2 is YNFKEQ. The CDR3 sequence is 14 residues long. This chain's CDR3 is CASSRGQGVYEQYF. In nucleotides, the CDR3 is TGTGCCAGCAGCCGGGGACAGGGGGTTTACGAGCAGTACTTC.

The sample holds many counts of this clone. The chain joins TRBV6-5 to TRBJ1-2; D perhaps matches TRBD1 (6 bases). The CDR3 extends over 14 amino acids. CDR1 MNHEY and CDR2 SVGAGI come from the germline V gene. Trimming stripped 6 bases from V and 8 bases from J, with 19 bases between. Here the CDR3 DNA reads TGTGCCAGCAGCCCCGTGCCAGGGGAAGGCGGCTACACCTTC. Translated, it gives CASSPVPGEGGYTF.

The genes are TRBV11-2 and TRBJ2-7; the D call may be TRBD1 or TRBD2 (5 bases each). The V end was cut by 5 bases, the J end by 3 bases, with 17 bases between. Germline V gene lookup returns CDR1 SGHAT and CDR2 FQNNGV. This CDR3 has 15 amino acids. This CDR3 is CASSPIPGTHYEQYF. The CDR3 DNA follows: TGTGCCAGCAGCCCGATTCCCGGGACCCACTACGAGCAGTACTTC.

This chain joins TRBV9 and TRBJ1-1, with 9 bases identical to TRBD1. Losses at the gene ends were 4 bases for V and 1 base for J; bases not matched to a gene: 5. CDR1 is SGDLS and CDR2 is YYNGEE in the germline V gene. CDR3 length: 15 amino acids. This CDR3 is CASSRTGVGNTEAFF. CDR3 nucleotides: TGTGCCAGCAGCCGGACAGGGGTTGGGAACACTGAAGCTTTCTTT.

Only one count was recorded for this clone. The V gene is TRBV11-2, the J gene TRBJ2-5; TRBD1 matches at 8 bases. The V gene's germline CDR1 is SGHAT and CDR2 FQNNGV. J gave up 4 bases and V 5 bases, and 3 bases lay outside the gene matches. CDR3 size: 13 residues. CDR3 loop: CASSRDRRETQYF. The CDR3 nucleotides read TGTGCCAGCAGCCGGGACAGGAGAGAGACCCAGTACTTC.

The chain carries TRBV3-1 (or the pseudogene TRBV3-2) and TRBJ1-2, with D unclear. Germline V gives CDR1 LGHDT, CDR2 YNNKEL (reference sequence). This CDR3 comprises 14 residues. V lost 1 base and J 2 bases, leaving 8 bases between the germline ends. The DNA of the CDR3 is TGTGCCAGCAGCCAAGTCGGCGGGAACTATGGCTACACCTTC. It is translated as CASSQVGGNYGYTF.

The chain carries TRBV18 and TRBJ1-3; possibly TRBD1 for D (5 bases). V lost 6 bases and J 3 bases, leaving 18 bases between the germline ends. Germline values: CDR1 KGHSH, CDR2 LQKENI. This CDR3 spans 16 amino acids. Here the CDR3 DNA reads TGTGCCAGCTCTCCTTCCACGAGCAGGGATGGAAACACCATATATTTT. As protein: CASSPSTSRDGNTIYF.